The 11 T cell receptor beta chains reported below all come from one sample, sequenced in a study of Ad26.COV2.S vaccination and SARS-CoV-2 variants. Treatment of the sample: over 15 received Ad26.COV2.S at low or high dose, single or two shots; 5 received placebo; per-sample allocation not given. Samples were taken on day 63 after the first vaccine or placebo injection. Profiling relied on immunoSEQ multiplex PCR, and the TCRdb table lists in-frame clones only, not all of them. The profile shows approximately 500,000 clones, around 85% of them singletons. Sample: peripheral blood, taken in a trial of Ad26.COV2.S vaccine versus placebo. The source of these receptors is a person between 18 and 60 years old who received the Ad26.COV2.S COVID-19 vaccine or a placebo.

Turning to this clone: Its ends do not fully match the called genes, so a read error is possible. V and J are TRBV29-1 and TRBJ2-1; 8 nucleotides match TRBD2. Germline values: CDR1 SQVTM, CDR2 ANQGSEA. The CDR3 extends over 16 amino acids. In DNA form, the CDR3 reads TGCAGCGTCGAAGGGAGCGGGAGTGGGTCCTACAATGAGCAGTTCTTC. Protein: CSVEGSGSGSYNEQFF.

The gene calls are TRBV9 and TRBJ2-2; unclear D gene. The CDR3 runs 16 residues. Trimming removed 2 bases from V and 8 bases from J, with 19 bases in between. Germline V lookup: CDR1 SGDLS, CDR2 YYNGEE. CDR3 coding DNA: TGTGCCAGCAGCGTCCGCGAACTTGCCTTCGGGGGGGAGCTGTTTTTT. Its protein product is CASSVRELAFGGELFF. Using reference TRBV9 and TRBJ2-2 for the parts outside the CDR3, the full variable domain is DSGVTQTPKHLITATGQRVTLRCSPRSGDLSVYWYQQSLDQGLQFLIQYYNGEERAKGNILERFSAQQFPDLHSELNLSSLELGDSALYFCASSVRELAFGGELFFGEGSRLTVL.

The chain employs TRBV19 and TRBJ1-1, with 7 bases matching TRBD1. Per the germline V gene, CDR1 is LNHDA and CDR2 is SQIVND (reference sequence). Trimming removed 7 bases from V and 4 bases from J; junction bases left unmatched: 6. The CDR3 extends over 13 amino acids. The CDR3: CASNTGVGTEAFF. CDR3 nucleotides: TGTGCCAGTAATACAGGGGTAGGCACTGAAGCTTTCTTT.

This clone was counted a single time. V is TRBV2 and J is TRBJ1-4, with 8 positions matching TRBD1. Germline assignment: CDR1 SNHLY and CDR2 FYNNEI. The CDR3 loop spans 13 amino acids. The V gene end was trimmed by 3 bases and the J gene end by 6 bases; junction bases not matched to a gene: 0. In DNA form, the CDR3 reads TGTGCCAGCAGTGAGACAGGGGATGAAAAACTGTTTTTT. Encoded protein: CASSETGDEKLFF.

The CDR3 spells CAWRQPPQETQYF. For the CDR3, the DNA is TGTGCCTGGCGCCAACCCCCCCAAGAGACCCAGTACTTC. The rearrangement joins TRBV30 to TRBJ2-5; D is unresolved. CDR3 size: 13 residues. Trimming cost V 5 bases and J 1 base, with 11 bases left between them. The germline V gene encodes CDR1 GTSNPN and CDR2 SVGIG (reference sequence).

This chain uses TRBV30 with TRBJ1-5; D ambiguous. This CDR3 contains 16 residues. V was cut by 0 bases and J by 0 bases, with 12 bases left in between. The germline gives CDR1 GTSNPN, CDR2 SVGIG (reference sequence). The CDR3, as DNA: TGTGCCTGGAGTGTGAGCTTGCCATATAGCAATCAGCCCCAGCATTTT. It encodes CAWSVSLPYSNQPQHF.

The chain couples TRBV7-3 to TRBJ2-7; 7 bases are shared with TRBD1. From germline, CDR1 is SGHTA and CDR2 FQGTGA. J was trimmed by 5 bases and V by 5 bases; bases with no gene match: 12. The CDR3 has 15 residues. CDR3 coding DNA: TGTGCCAGCAGCCCACCCACAGGGGACCCCCACGAGCAGTACTTC. As protein: CASSPPTGDPHEQYF.

V and J are TRBV9 and TRBJ2-1, with a possible D match to TRBD2 (5 bases). V was trimmed by 3 bases and J by 5 bases, leaving 12 bases between them. The germline V gene encodes CDR1 SGDLS and CDR2 YYNGEE. The CDR3 has 14 residues. The CDR3 loop reads CASSETDGDNEQFF. The CDR3 DNA sequence: TGTGCCAGCAGCGAAACGGACGGGGACAATGAGCAGTTCTTC.

The chain employs TRBV11-2 and TRBJ2-7; TRBD2 aligns across 14 bases. Looked up from germline, CDR1 is SGHAT and CDR2 is FQNNGV. V trimming: 3 bases; J trimming: 4 bases; junction bases outside the gene matches: 5. The CDR3 runs to 16 residues. CDR3 nucleotide sequence: TGTGCCAGCAGCTTTGCGGGGACTAGCGGGAGTTACGAGCAGTACTTC. Its translation is CASSFAGTSGSYEQYF.

V usage is TRBV14 and J usage is TRBJ1-2; no reliable D call. The CDR3 sequence is 15 residues long. Trimming took off 5 bases at V and 8 bases at J, with 21 bases between the two ends. CDR1 is SGHDN, CDR2 FVKESK, per germline. CDR3 nucleotide sequence: TGTGCCAGCAGCAAAAGAGTCATCCCAGGCGGAGGCTACACCTTC. Translation: CASSKRVIPGGGYTF.

V and J are TRBV5-1 and TRBJ2-1; no firm D call. V was pared by 4 bases and J by 12 bases, with 17 bases between. This CDR3 comprises 13 residues. The germline V gene has CDR1 SGHRS and CDR2 YFSETQ. Here the CDR3 reads CASSRELAVGQFF. DNA of the CDR3: TGCGCCAGCAGCCGCGAACTCGCCGTGGGGCAGTTCTTC.